This T cell receptor (beta chain) comes out of a study of siplizumab effects on memory and regulatory T cells. Study-wide results and caveats: In unstimulated cells, naive T cells appeared more diverse than memory T cells and seemed major alloresponse contributors. Siplizumab gave mappable alloreactive CD4+ clones an average Treg-derived fraction of approximately 64%, against under 35% in controls.

Sequencing was performed with immunoSEQ multiplex PCR; in TCRdb, only in-frame clones are kept and a portion is missing. The top ten clones hold 6.5% to 8% of a sample with some 100,000 clones, roughly 93% of them seen once. Germline lookup yields CDR1 SGHDT and CDR2 YYEEEE. V lost 0 bases and J 0 bases, leaving 10 bases between the germline ends. CDR3 length: 16 residues. On this clone: Its antigen is not identified.

The clonotype originates from a human donor in good health. The chain has TRBV5-6 and TRBJ1-3; no definite D call. Sequencing input: CD8+ T cells sorted from blood. Here the CDR3 DNA reads TGTGCCAGCAGCTTGGATCCTGGAAACTCTGGAAACACCATATATTTT. Encoded protein: CASSLDPGNSGNTIYF.